Each of the 30 T cell receptor beta chains below was sequenced from the same sample in a study of cytomegalovirus exposure and HLA in healthy donors. PCR primers comprised 60 Vbeta and 13 Jbeta primers. Here immunoSEQ multiplex PCR was the method, and the copy in TCRdb shows in-frame clones only, minus some. This table holds some 200,000 clones. What was sequenced was PBMCs. These receptors were obtained from a boy aged 5-17 years in good health and CMV-seronegative.

V usage is TRBV7-9 and J usage is TRBJ1-1; no definite D call. The CDR3 covers 15 residues. The V gene lost 0 bases and the J gene lost 4 bases, with 12 bases spanning the gap. The V gene's germline CDR1 is SEHNR and CDR2 FQNEAQ (reference sequence). This chain's CDR3 is CASSLALRGLTEAFF. DNA for the CDR3: TGTGCCAGCAGCTTAGCGCTGCGAGGGCTCACTGAAGCTTTCTTT.

The chain employs TRBV28 and TRBJ1-2; no firm D call. V was cut by 4 bases and J by 8 bases, with 17 bases left in between. CDR3 size: 14 residues. CDR1 and CDR2 from the germline V gene are MDHEN and SYDVKM. CDR3 protein: CASSSRTPGWGYTF. For the CDR3, the DNA is TGTGCCAGCAGTTCACGGACTCCAGGATGGGGCTACACCTTC.

The chain joins TRBV25-1 to TRBJ2-7; tentatively, D is TRBD1 (6 bases). CDR3 length: 13 residues. From germline, CDR1 is MGHDK and CDR2 SYGVNS. V lost 8 bases, J lost 3 bases, and 14 bases lay in between. This CDR3 reads CASAKGQHYEQYF. The CDR3 nucleotides are TGTGCCAGCGCCAAAGGACAGCACTACGAGCAGTACTTC.

This chain joins TRBV2 and TRBJ2-3; D perhaps matches TRBD1 (6 bases). V lost 10 bases and J lost 4, with 15 bases in between. CDR3 length equals 13 residues. From germline, CDR1 is SNHLY and CDR2 FYNNEI. Here the CDR3 DNA reads TGTGCCATCCAGAGGGGGTGGGCAGATACGCAGTATTTT. Amino acid sequence: CAIQRGWADTQYF.

The CDR3 region is CAWSVKTSSEQYF. The DNA of the CDR3 is TGTGCCTGGAGTGTAAAGACTAGCTCCGAGCAGTACTTC. The chain has TRBV30 and TRBJ2-7; 7 positions match TRBD2. Germline V gives CDR1 GTSNPN, CDR2 SVGIG (reference sequence). The CDR3 sequence is 13 residues long. V lost 0 bases, J lost 6 bases, and 5 bases stayed unmatched.

The chain combines TRBV18 with TRBJ1-2, with 8 bases fitting TRBD1. There are 13 residues in the CDR3. V was clipped by 3 bases and J by 6 bases; unmatched bases: 3. The germline gives CDR1 KGHSH, CDR2 LQKENI. In DNA form, the CDR3 reads TGTGCCAGCTCACCGGGACAGGAGAATGGCTACACCTTC. Translation gives CASSPGQENGYTF.

The rearrangement links TRBV4-2 to TRBJ2-2; TRBD2 aligns across 10 bases. Germline CDR1 reads LGHNA; CDR2 reads YNFKEQ. The V and J ends lost 0 bases and 1 base, in that order; junction bases with no gene match: 5. The CDR3 runs 18 residues. In DNA form, the CDR3 reads TGTGCCAGCAGCCAAGATGAGAGCGGGGGGGGGAACACCGGGGAGCTGTTTTTT. Translation gives CASSQDESGGGNTGELFF.

The chain is built from TRBV5-6 and TRBJ1-2, with D tentatively TRBD1 (5 bases). This CDR3 spans 18 amino acids. The ends were cut back, 0 bases at V and 5 bases at J, with 23 bases in the middle. CDR1 SGHDT and CDR2 YYEEEE come from the germline V gene. The chain's CDR3 is CASSLAGGMSITTYGYTF. CDR3 nucleotide sequence: TGTGCCAGCAGCTTGGCGGGGGGGATGAGCATAACAACTTATGGCTACACCTTC.

The rearrangement joins TRBV19 to TRBJ2-7, with 7 bases that match TRBD1. With 5 bases clipped from V and 2 bases from J, the junction kept 9 bases outside the gene matches. Germline lookup yields CDR1 LNHDA and CDR2 SQIVND (reference sequence). The CDR3 covers 15 residues. The CDR3 sequence: CASSATGTPTYEQYF. The CDR3 coding sequence is TGTGCCAGTAGTGCGACAGGGACCCCCACCTACGAGCAGTACTTC.

The chain uses TRBV10-3 and TRBJ1-1, with D perhaps TRBD1 (5 bases). Germline V CDR1 and CDR2: ENHRY, SYGVKD. V dropped 4 bases and J dropped 5 bases, with 11 bases sitting between them. The CDR3 covers 13 residues. CDR3 sequence: CAISVTGGTEAFF. DNA for the CDR3: TGTGCCATCAGTGTAACGGGGGGGACTGAAGCTTTCTTT.

The chain employs TRBV29-1 and TRBJ1-2; no definite D call. This CDR3 comprises 11 residues. Germline V CDR1 and CDR2: SQVTM, ANQGSEA. Trimming removed 4 bases at V and 4 bases at J, with 7 bases between. CDR3 in amino acids: CSVAGAYGYTF. The CDR3 DNA reads as TGCAGCGTTGCCGGAGCCTATGGCTACACCTTC. Full variable domain (remainder filled in from reference TRBV29-1 and TRBJ1-2): SAVISQKPSRDICQRGTSLTIQCQVDSQVTMMFWYRQQPGQSLTLIATANQGSEATYESGFVIDKFPISRPNLTFSTLTVSNMSPEDSSIYLCSVAGAYGYTFGSGTRLTVV.

The chain has TRBV27 and TRBJ2-2, with TRBD1 matching over 7 bases. The germline V gene has CDR1 MNHEY and CDR2 SMNVEV (reference sequence). The CDR3 length is 13 residues. V lost 10 bases and J lost 6; bases outside the gene matches: 8. The CDR3 sequence: CATRQGRSGELFF. As DNA, the CDR3 is TGTGCCACACGACAGGGTCGGTCCGGGGAGCTGTTTTTT.

The chain joins TRBV19 to TRBJ2-2; 9 nucleotides match TRBD1. There are 15 residues in the CDR3. Germline V gene sequence: CDR1 LNHDA, CDR2 SQIVND (reference sequence). V lost 3 bases to trimming and J lost 7 bases; unmatched junction nucleotides: 6. The DNA of the CDR3 is TGTGCCAGTAGTATCCCCGGGACAGGGAACGGGGAGCTGTTTTTT. This sequence encodes CASSIPGTGNGELFF.

The chain couples TRBV27 to TRBJ1-4; D is possibly TRBD1 (5 bases). Germline CDR1 MNHEY, CDR2 SMNVEV (reference sequence). The CDR3 runs to 14 residues. V lost 4 bases to trimming and J lost 5 bases, with 11 bases between them. Written as DNA, the CDR3 is TGTGCCAGCAGTTCGACAGCGAGAAATGAAAAACTGTTTTTT. Translating it yields CASSSTARNEKLFF.

The chain is built from TRBV5-1 and TRBJ2-3, with D perhaps matching TRBD2 (5 bases). Germline CDR1 is SGHRS and CDR2 is YFSETQ. The V gene lost 5 bases and the J gene lost 6 bases, with 13 bases spanning the gap. The CDR3 is 13 amino acids. CDR3 loop: CASSDPGEDTQYF. The CDR3 coding sequence is TGCGCCAGCAGTGATCCTGGGGAGGATACGCAGTATTTT.

The chain couples TRBV10-3 to TRBJ1-6; D call uncertain. Trimming pared 6 bases from V and 7 bases from J, leaving 13 bases between. Germline V gene lookup returns CDR1 ENHRY and CDR2 SYGVKD. The CDR3 covers 14 residues. The CDR3 here is CAIRQEGGNSPLHF. The DNA of the CDR3 is TGTGCCATCAGGCAGGAGGGTGGGAATTCACCCCTCCACTTT.

The rearrangement links TRBV4-3 to TRBJ2-1, with 9 bases fitting TRBD2. CDR3 length: 17 residues. Germline trimming cut 3 bases from V and 7 bases from J; bases unmatched to any gene: 13. Germline CDR1 reads LGHNA; CDR2 reads YSLEER. Here the CDR3 DNA reads TGCGCCAGCAGCCAGGAATCGAGCGGGGGGCTGTCGAATGAGCAGTTCTTC. Its translation: CASSQESSGGLSNEQFF.

The V call is TRBV5-1, the J call TRBJ2-3; D is possibly TRBD1 (5 bases). The CDR3 is made up of 17 amino acids. Germline V gene data show CDR1 as SGHRS and CDR2 as YFSETQ. V gave up 0 bases and J gave up 6 bases, with 20 bases separating them. The CDR3 nucleotides read TGCGCCAGCAGCTTGGCCTATGCGAAGGGGATTCGGGATACGCAGTATTTT. It translates to CASSLAYAKGIRDTQYF.

The chain carries TRBV11-2 and TRBJ2-5, with 8 bases that match TRBD2. From germline, CDR1 is SGHAT and CDR2 FQNNGV. The CDR3 totals 17 residues. The V segment lost 0 bases and the J segment 0 bases; nucleotides outside the gene matches: 6. The CDR3 region is CASSLDWTSWDQETQYF. The DNA of the CDR3 is TGTGCCAGCAGCTTAGATTGGACTAGCTGGGACCAAGAGACCCAGTACTTC.

V and J are TRBV11-1 and TRBJ2-2, with 9 positions matching TRBD1. The V gene end was trimmed by 5 bases and the J gene end by 4 bases; junction bases not matched to a gene: 8. The CDR3 runs to 16 residues. Looked up from germline, CDR1 is SGHAT and CDR2 is FQDESV (reference sequence). CDR3 DNA: TGTGCCAGCAGCCCCCGGAGACAGGGGGGCACCGGGGAGCTGTTTTTT. The encoded protein is CASSPRRQGGTGELFF. The variable domain in full, with the rest retrieved from reference TRBV11-1 and TRBJ2-2, is EAEVAQSPRYKITEKSQAVAFWCDPISGHATLYWYRQILGQGPELLVQFQDESVVDDSQLPKDRFSAERLKGVDSTLKIQPAELGDSAMYLCASSPRRQGGTGELFFGEGSRLTVL.

The rearrangement uses TRBV30 and TRBJ1-1; the D is unclear. With 1 base removed from V and 0 bases from J, the gap between germline ends came to 12 bases. CDR1 and CDR2 from the germline V gene are GTSNPN and SVGIG (reference sequence). The CDR3 sequence is 15 residues long. In DNA form, the CDR3 reads TGTGCCTGGAGTGGGGAGGTTGGCGTGAACACTGAAGCTTTCTTT. This translates into CAWSGEVGVNTEAFF.

The V gene is TRBV7-9, the J gene TRBJ2-1, with TRBD2 identical over 11 bases. CDR1 and CDR2 from the germline V gene are SEHNR and FQNEAQ (reference sequence). This CDR3 has 16 residues. V gave up 3 bases and J gave up 7 bases; unmatched junction bases: 8. DNA for the CDR3: TGTGCCAGCAGCTTGGTAGCGGGGGGGCGGGGGAATGAGCAGTTCTTC. As protein: CASSLVAGGRGNEQFF.

The chain recombines TRBV5-1 with TRBJ2-5, with 11 bases aligning to TRBD2. V dropped 2 bases and J dropped 5; count of bases not matched to a gene: 11. The CDR3 has 17 residues. The germline CDR1 and CDR2 sequences are SGHRS and YFSETQ. The CDR3 sequence is CASSLLPGLAAFETQYF. As DNA, the CDR3 is TGCGCCAGCAGCTTACTTCCGGGACTAGCGGCTTTCGAGACCCAGTACTTC.

The chain carries TRBV10-3 and TRBJ1-2; D remains ambiguous. Germline CDR1 ENHRY, CDR2 SYGVKD. Trimming took off 6 bases at V and 0 bases at J, with 5 bases between the two ends. The CDR3 contains 12 residues. Here the CDR3 DNA reads TGTGCCATCAGCTCTACTAACTATGGCTACACCTTC. Translating gives CAISSTNYGYTF.

V usage is TRBV7-9 and J usage is TRBJ1-2, with TRBD1 as a possible D gene (5 bases). With 5 bases removed from V and 2 bases from J, the gap between germline ends came to 27 bases. This CDR3 is built from 19 residues. Germline lookup yields CDR1 SEHNR and CDR2 FQNEAQ (reference sequence). This CDR3 reads CASSPTSGRAAGPNYGYTF. Written as DNA, the CDR3 is TGTGCCAGCAGCCCGACTTCAGGGCGCGCGGCAGGGCCGAACTATGGCTACACCTTC.

This chain links TRBV30 with TRBJ2-1; D ambiguous. Trimming left V 0 bases short and J 0 bases short, with 3 bases between. The germline gives CDR1 GTSNPN, CDR2 SVGIG (reference sequence). The CDR3 consists of 13 residues. The CDR3 sequence: CAWSVHSYNEQFF. Here the CDR3 DNA reads TGTGCCTGGAGTGTACACTCCTACAATGAGCAGTTCTTC. Supplemented by reference TRBV30 and TRBJ2-1, the full variable domain reads SQTIHQWPATLVQPVGSPLSLECTVEGTSNPNLYWYRQAAGRGLQLLFYSVGIGQISSEVPQNLSASRPQDRQFILSSKKLLLSDSGFYLCAWSVHSYNEQFFGPGTRLTVL.

V gene TRBV9 combines with J gene TRBJ1-4; 9 bases agree with TRBD1. Germline V lookup: CDR1 SGDLS, CDR2 YYNGEE. The CDR3 sequence is 21 residues long. With 4 bases clipped from V and 4 bases from J, the junction kept 23 bases outside the gene matches. The CDR3: CASSLNPNGQGIANDNEKLFF. The CDR3 DNA sequence: TGTGCCAGCAGCCTAAATCCCAATGGACAGGGGATCGCCAATGATAATGAAAAACTGTTTTTT.

This rearrangement joins TRBV30 to TRBJ1-4; 7 positions match TRBD1. Germline V CDR1 and CDR2: GTSNPN, SVGIG (reference sequence). V trimming: 0 bases; J trimming: 3 bases; junction bases outside the gene matches: 4. The CDR3 has 15 amino acids. The CDR3: CAWSVQGEPNEKLFF. The CDR3 DNA reads TGTGCCTGGAGTGTCCAGGGGGAACCTAATGAAAAACTGTTTTTT.

This chain connects TRBV19 to TRBJ2-5; 7 bases agree with TRBD2. Germline CDR1 LNHDA, CDR2 SQIVND (reference sequence). This CDR3 has 13 residues. The V and J ends lost 5 bases and 5 bases, in that order; junction bases with no gene match: 5. The CDR3 coding sequence is TGTGCCAGTAGTTTACGGGGGGTGGAGACCCAGTACTTC. Protein: CASSLRGVETQYF. Based on the CDR3 plus reference TRBV19 and TRBJ2-5, the full variable domain is DGGITQSPKYLFRKEGQNVTLSCEQNLNHDAMYWYRQDPGQGLRLIYYSQIVNDFQKGDIAEGYSVSREKKESFPLTVTSAQKNPTAFYLCASSLRGVETQYFGPGTRLLVL.

V usage is TRBV5-4 and J usage is TRBJ2-6; 7 bases match TRBD2. Germline CDR1 SGHNT, CDR2 YYREEE (reference sequence). This CDR3 is 18 amino acids long. The V segment lost 4 bases and the J segment 2 bases; nucleotides outside the gene matches: 12. The CDR3 reads CASSERGRGGPGANVLTF. Here the CDR3 DNA reads TGTGCCAGCAGCGAGCGGGGAAGGGGTGGTCCTGGGGCCAACGTCCTGACTTTC.